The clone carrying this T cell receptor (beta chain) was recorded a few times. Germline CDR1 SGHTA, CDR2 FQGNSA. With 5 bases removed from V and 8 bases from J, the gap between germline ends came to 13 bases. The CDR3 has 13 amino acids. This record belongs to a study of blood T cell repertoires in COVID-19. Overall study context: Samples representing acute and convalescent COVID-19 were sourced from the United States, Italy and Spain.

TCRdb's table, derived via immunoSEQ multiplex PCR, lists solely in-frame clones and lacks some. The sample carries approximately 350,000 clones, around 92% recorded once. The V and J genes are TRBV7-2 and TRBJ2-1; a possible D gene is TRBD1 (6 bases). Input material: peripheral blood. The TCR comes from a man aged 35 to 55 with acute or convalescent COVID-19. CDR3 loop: CASSVSQGYEQFF. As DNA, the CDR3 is TGTGCCAGCAGCGTCTCACAGGGATATGAGCAGTTCTTC. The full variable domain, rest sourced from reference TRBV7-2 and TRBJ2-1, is GAGVSQSPSNKVTEKGKDVELRCDPISGHTALYWYRQSLGQGLEFLIYFQGNSAPDKSGLPSDRFSAERTGGSVSTLTIQRTQQEDSAVYLCASSVSQGYEQFFGPGTRLTVL.